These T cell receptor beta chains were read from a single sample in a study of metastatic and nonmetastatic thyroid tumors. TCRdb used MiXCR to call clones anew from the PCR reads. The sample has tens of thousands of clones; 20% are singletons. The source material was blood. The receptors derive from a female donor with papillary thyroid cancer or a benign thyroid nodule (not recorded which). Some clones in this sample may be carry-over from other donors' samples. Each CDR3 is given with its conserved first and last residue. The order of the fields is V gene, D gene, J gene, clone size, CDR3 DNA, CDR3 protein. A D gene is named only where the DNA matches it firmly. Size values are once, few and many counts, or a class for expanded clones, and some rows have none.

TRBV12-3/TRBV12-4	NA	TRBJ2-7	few	TGTGCCAGCAGTTTCGTACGTAGCTCCCCCGTCTACGAGCAGTACTTC	CASSFVRSSPVYEQYF
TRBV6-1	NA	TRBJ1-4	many	TGTGCCGGCGGAGAACAAACAAAACTGTTTTTT	CAGGEQTKLFF
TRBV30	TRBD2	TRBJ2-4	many	TGTGCCTGGGGAACTAGCGGGGGGGTAAACATTCAGTACTTC	CAWGTSGGVNIQYF
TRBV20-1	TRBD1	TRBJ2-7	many	TGCAGTGCTACCACAGGGGTAGCGTCTCGTCTTTCCGAGCAGTACTTC	CSATTGVASRLSEQYF
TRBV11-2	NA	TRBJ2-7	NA	TGTGCCAGCATCTTAACGGTCACGAGCTCCTACGAGCAGTACTTC	CASILTVTSSYEQYF
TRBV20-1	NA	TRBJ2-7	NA	TGCAGTGCTATGTTAACTAGAGGAGGACCCTACGAGCAGTACTTC	CSAMLTRGGPYEQYF
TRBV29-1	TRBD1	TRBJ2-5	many	TGCAGCGCGGACAGGGAAGCTCAAGAGACCCAGTACTTC	CSADREAQETQYF
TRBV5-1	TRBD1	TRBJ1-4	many	TGCGCCAGCAGCATCGGACAGGGTAATATTGAAAAACTGTTTTTT	CASSIGQGNIEKLFF
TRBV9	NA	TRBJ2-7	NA	TGTGCCAGCAGCGTTCAACCCTCCGAGACAGGTCGAAACGAGCAGTACTTC	CASSVQPSETGRNEQYF
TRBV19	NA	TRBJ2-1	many	TGTGCCAGTAGTACCCCAGGGGAGGCTGAGCAGTTCTTC	CASSTPGEAEQFF
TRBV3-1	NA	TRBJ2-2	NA	TGTGCCAGCAGCCAACAAGCGGGCAACGGCGGGGAGCTGATTTTT	CASSQQAGNGGELIF
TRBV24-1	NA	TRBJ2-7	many	TGTGCCACCAGTGAGGCGGGCAACTCCTACGAGCAGTACTTC	CATSEAGNSYEQYF
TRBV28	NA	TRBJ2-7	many	TGTGCCAGCAGTTCAGCAGGGACAAGTCCTTCCTACGAGCAGTACTTC	CASSSAGTSPSYEQYF
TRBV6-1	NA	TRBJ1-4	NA	TGTGCCAGCAGCACCCTGGGGTTGGGGGCTAATGAAAAACTGTTTTTT	CASSTLGLGANEKLFF
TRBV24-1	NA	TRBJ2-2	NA	TGTGCCACCTGTGATTTGCGGGTCAGGGCTCGAACCGGGGAGCTGTTTTTT	CATCDLRVRARTGELFF
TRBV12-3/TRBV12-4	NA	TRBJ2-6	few	TGTGCCAGCAGTTTGGGTGTTGGGGCCAACGTCCTTACTTTC	CASSLGVGANVLTF
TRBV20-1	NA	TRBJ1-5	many	TGCAGTGCTAGTCCACTCCGGGACCCCAATCAGCCCCAGCATTTT	CSASPLRDPNQPQHF
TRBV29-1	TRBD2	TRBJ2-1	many	TGCAGCGTTCCCCCCGCCTTAGCGGGAGGGTCAAACAATGAGCAGTTCTTC	CSVPPALAGGSNNEQFF
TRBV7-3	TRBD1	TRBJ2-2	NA	TGTGCCAGCAGCCGACAGGGTAGTACCGGGGAGCTGTTTTTT	CASSRQGSTGELFF
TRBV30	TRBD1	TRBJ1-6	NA	TGTGCCTGCTCGACAGGGGCGGGGAATTCACCCCTCCACTTT	CACSTGAGNSPLHF
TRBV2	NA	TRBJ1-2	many	TGTGCCAGCAGTGAAGCACGCTATGGCTACACCTTC	CASSEARYGYTF
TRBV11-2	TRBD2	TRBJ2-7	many	TGTGCCAGCAGCTTCATGACTAGCGGCTACGAGCAGTACTTC	CASSFMTSGYEQYF
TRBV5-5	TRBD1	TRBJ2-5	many	TGTGCCAGCAGCTTTGAGGGGGCAAGAGAGACCCAGTACTTC	CASSFEGARETQYF
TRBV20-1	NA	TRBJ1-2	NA	TGCAGTGCTAATTGGGGGGGTCTAAGTAGCTATGGCTACACCTTC	CSANWGGLSSYGYTF
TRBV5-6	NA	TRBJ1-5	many	TGTGCCAGCAGCCGAGCACGGAATCAGCCCCAGCATTTT	CASSRARNQPQHF
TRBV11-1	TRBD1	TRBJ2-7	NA	TGTGCCAGCAGCTTTAGCATCCCGACAGGGGGCGAGGGACACTACGAGCAGTACTTC	CASSFSIPTGGEGHYEQYF
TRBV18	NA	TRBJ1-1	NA	TGTGCCAGCTCACCCCAGGACGGATTGAACACTGAAGCAGTCTTT	CASSPQDGLNTEAVF